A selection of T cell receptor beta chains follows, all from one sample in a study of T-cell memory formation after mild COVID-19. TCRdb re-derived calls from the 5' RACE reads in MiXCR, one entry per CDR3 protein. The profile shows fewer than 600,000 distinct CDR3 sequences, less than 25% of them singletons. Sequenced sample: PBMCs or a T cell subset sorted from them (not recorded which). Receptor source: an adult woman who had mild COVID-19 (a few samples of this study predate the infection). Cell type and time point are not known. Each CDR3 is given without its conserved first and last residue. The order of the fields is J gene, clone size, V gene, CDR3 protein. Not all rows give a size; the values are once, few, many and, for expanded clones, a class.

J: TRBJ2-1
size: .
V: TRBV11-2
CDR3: ASSFPGDYNEQF

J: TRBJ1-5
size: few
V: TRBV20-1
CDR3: SASSESSNQPQH

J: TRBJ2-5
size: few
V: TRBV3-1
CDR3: ASSQVLWELDGETQY

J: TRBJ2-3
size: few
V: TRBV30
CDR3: AWNRPTRTQY

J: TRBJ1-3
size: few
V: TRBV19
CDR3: ASTTGNGNTIY

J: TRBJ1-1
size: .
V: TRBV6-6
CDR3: ASSRGQAVEAF

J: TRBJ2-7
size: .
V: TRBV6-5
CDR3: ASSAGQISYEQY

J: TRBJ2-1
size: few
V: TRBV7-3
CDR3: ASSPNRGKHNEQF

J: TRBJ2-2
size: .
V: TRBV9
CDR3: ASSLLGQGTNTGELF

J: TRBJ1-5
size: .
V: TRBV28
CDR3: ASSQNQKDRKNQPQH

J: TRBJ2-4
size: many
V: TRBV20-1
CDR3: SARGPNGAAKNIQY

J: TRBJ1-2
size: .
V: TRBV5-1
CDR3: ASSPDSRNYGYT